The clone carrying this T cell receptor beta chain was observed at least ten times. The CDR3 length is 12 residues. Germline values: CDR1 MNHNS, CDR2 SASEGT. V gave up 6 bases and J gave up 6 bases, with 10 bases separating them. This specimen comes from a study of metastatic and nonmetastatic thyroid tumors. Each patient went into thyroid surgery without having received any treatment. TCRdb re-clonotyped the PCR reads via MiXCR. The table records tens of thousands of clones, about 12% of them present only once. The chain couples TRBV6-1 to TRBJ2-3; D not certain. Sequenced input: blood. The source is a female donor with papillary thyroid cancer or a benign thyroid nodule (not recorded which). Some clones in this sample may be carry-over from other donors' samples. CDR3 amino acids: CASRTAPDTQYF. In DNA form, the CDR3 reads TGTGCCAGCAGGACTGCCCCCGATACGCAGTATTTT.